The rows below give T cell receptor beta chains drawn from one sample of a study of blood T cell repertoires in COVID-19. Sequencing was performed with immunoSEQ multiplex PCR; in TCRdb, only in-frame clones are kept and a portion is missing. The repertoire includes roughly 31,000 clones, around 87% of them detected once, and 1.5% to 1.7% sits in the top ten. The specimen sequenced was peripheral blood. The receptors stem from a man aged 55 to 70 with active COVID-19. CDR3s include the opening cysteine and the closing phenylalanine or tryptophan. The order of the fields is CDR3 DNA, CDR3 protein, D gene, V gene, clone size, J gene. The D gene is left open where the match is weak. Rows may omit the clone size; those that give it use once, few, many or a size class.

DNA: TGTGCCAGTAGTCCTCAGGACTGGAGCTCCTACAATGAGCAGTTCTTC; CDR3: CASSPQDWSSYNEQFF; D: .; V: TRBV19; size: .; J: TRBJ2-1
DNA: TGTGCCAGCGTCCCAATAGCGACAGGGGTGAACACCGGGGAGCTGTTTTTT; CDR3: CASVPIATGVNTGELFF; D: TRBD1; V: TRBV2; size: .; J: TRBJ2-2
DNA: TGTGCCATCAGTGACTCCCCAGGGCTCTATGGCTACACCTTC; CDR3: CAISDSPGLYGYTF; D: .; V: TRBV10-3; size: .; J: TRBJ1-2
DNA: TGTGCCAGCAGCCCCGCCGGGGCCTACAATGAGCAGTTCTTC; CDR3: CASSPAGAYNEQFF; D: .; V: TRBV7-9; size: .; J: TRBJ2-1
DNA: TGTGCCAGCAGAGCGAGGGGGACCGGGGAGCTGTTTTTT; CDR3: CASRARGTGELFF; D: .; V: TRBV6-5; size: .; J: TRBJ2-2
DNA: TGTGCCAGCAGTGATTACCGGTACGAGCAGTACTTC; CDR3: CASSDYRYEQYF; D: .; V: TRBV6-1; size: once; J: TRBJ2-7
DNA: TGTGCCAGCAGAGCCTGGACAGGGGGCGCGAACACTGAAGCTTTCTTT; CDR3: CASRAWTGGANTEAFF; D: TRBD1; V: TRBV9; size: .; J: TRBJ1-1
DNA: TGTGCCAGCAGCAAGGACAGGAGCTACGAGCAGTACTTC; CDR3: CASSKDRSYEQYF; D: TRBD1; V: TRBV7-3; size: .; J: TRBJ2-7
DNA: TGTGCCAGCAGCGTAGCTCCTGACACCTACGAGCAGTACTTC; CDR3: CASSVAPDTYEQYF; D: .; V: TRBV9; size: .; J: TRBJ2-7
DNA: TGTGCCAGCAGGGGCGGGGCCCTCACAGATACGCAGTATTTT; CDR3: CASRGGALTDTQYF; D: .; V: TRBV2; size: .; J: TRBJ2-3
DNA: TGTGCCAGCAGTTTCGGGACAGGGGGGTCCGGGGAGCTGTTTTTT; CDR3: CASSFGTGGSGELFF; D: TRBD1; V: TRBV6-2/TRBV6-3; size: .; J: TRBJ2-2
DNA: TGTGCCAGCAGCTCCGTGTCCTACGAGCAGTACTTC; CDR3: CASSSVSYEQYF; D: .; V: TRBV7-2; size: .; J: TRBJ2-7
DNA: TGTGCCAGCAGCCGAGCTGGGGGGGTTGAGCAGTTCTTC; CDR3: CASSRAGGVEQFF; D: TRBD2; V: TRBV7-8; size: once; J: TRBJ2-1
DNA: TGTGCCAGCAGTGAAGGGGGGCCGGACTATGGCTACACCTTC; CDR3: CASSEGGPDYGYTF; D: .; V: TRBV2; size: .; J: TRBJ1-2
DNA: TGTGCCAGCAGTTACGGACTAGCGTATGCAGATACGCAGTATTTT; CDR3: CASSYGLAYADTQYF; D: TRBD2; V: TRBV6-2/TRBV6-3; size: .; J: TRBJ2-3
DNA: TGTGCCAGCAGCTTAGTCCTAAGGGGGCCCGGGGAGCTGTTTTTT; CDR3: CASSLVLRGPGELFF; D: TRBD1; V: TRBV7-2; size: .; J: TRBJ2-2
DNA: TGTGCCAGCAGCGTAGGGATTGAGGCCACCATATATTTT; CDR3: CASSVGIEATIYF; D: .; V: TRBV9; size: once; J: TRBJ1-3
DNA: TGTGCCAGCAGGTTAGACAGGGCTGACGAGCAGTACTTC; CDR3: CASRLDRADEQYF; D: TRBD1; V: TRBV7-9; size: .; J: TRBJ2-7
DNA: TGCGCCAGCAGCCCAAATACAGGGGATGGCTACACCTTC; CDR3: CASSPNTGDGYTF; D: TRBD1; V: TRBV5-1; size: .; J: TRBJ1-2
DNA: TGTGCCAGCAGCGTAGTATCAGGGGGCAATGAGCAGTTCTTC; CDR3: CASSVVSGGNEQFF; D: TRBD1; V: TRBV9; size: .; J: TRBJ2-1
DNA: TGTGCCAGCAGCTTTTTACGGAGCTCCTACGAGCAGTACTTC; CDR3: CASSFLRSSYEQYF; D: .; V: TRBV13; size: .; J: TRBJ2-7
DNA: TGTGCCAGTACCCTGACAGGAATAGGTTCACCCCTCCACTTT; CDR3: CASTLTGIGSPLHF; D: .; V: TRBV19; size: .; J: TRBJ1-6
DNA: TGTGCCAGCAGCTCTAGACAGGGAGCGAACACCGGGGAGCTGTTTTTT; CDR3: CASSSRQGANTGELFF; D: .; V: TRBV21-1; size: .; J: TRBJ2-2
DNA: TGTGCCAGCAGCCAAACGAGGGGCAATCAGCCCCAGCATTTT; CDR3: CASSQTRGNQPQHF; D: .; V: TRBV3-1/TRBV3-2; size: few; J: TRBJ1-5
DNA: TGTGCCAGCAGCTCCCCACAGGGGATCTACGAGCAGTACTTC; CDR3: CASSSPQGIYEQYF; D: TRBD1; V: TRBV7-8; size: .; J: TRBJ2-7
DNA: TGTGCCAGCTCGGGGGGGGCACACCAGCCCCAGCATTTT; CDR3: CASSGGAHQPQHF; D: .; V: TRBV7-9; size: .; J: TRBJ1-5
DNA: TGTGCCAGCTCACCCGAAGTATTTACAGGGACTGAGCAGTTCTTC; CDR3: CASSPEVFTGTEQFF; D: .; V: TRBV18; size: .; J: TRBJ2-1
DNA: TGTGCCAGCAGTTTAGTTACAGGGGCGGGGGGGACTGAAGCTTTCTTT; CDR3: CASSLVTGAGGTEAFF; D: TRBD1; V: TRBV27; size: .; J: TRBJ1-1
DNA: TGTGCCAGCAGTTTGTCGACAGGGATGAACACTGAAGCTTTCTTT; CDR3: CASSLSTGMNTEAFF; D: TRBD1; V: TRBV28; size: .; J: TRBJ1-1
DNA: TGTGCCAGCAGTTTCGCCGGGGGAGACTATGGCTACACCTTC; CDR3: CASSFAGGDYGYTF; D: .; V: TRBV28; size: .; J: TRBJ1-2
DNA: TGTGCCAGCAGCCCTAGACAGGGGGGGAGCACAGATACGCAGTATTTT; CDR3: CASSPRQGGSTDTQYF; D: TRBD1; V: TRBV7-6; size: .; J: TRBJ2-3
DNA: TGTGCCAGCAGTCCAGGACAGGGTAGGAGCTCCTATAATTCACCCCTCCACTTT; CDR3: CASSPGQGRSSYNSPLHF; D: TRBD1; V: TRBV7-9; size: once; J: TRBJ1-6
DNA: TGCGCCAGCGGATTAGATCGGGACACCAAGAACTATGGCTACACCTTC; CDR3: CASGLDRDTKNYGYTF; D: .; V: TRBV5-1; size: once; J: TRBJ1-2
DNA: TGTGCCAGCAGATCCGGACAAAAACAGGTCTACACCTTC; CDR3: CASRSGQKQVYTF; D: .; V: TRBV28; size: .; J: TRBJ1-2
DNA: TGTGCCAGCAGTCCCGCCGGGGGGGCGAGGACAGATACGCAGTATTTT; CDR3: CASSPAGGARTDTQYF; D: TRBD2; V: TRBV5-4; size: .; J: TRBJ2-3
DNA: TGTGCCAGCAGCTTCCGACAGGGGGCGGAAGGCTACACCTTC; CDR3: CASSFRQGAEGYTF; D: TRBD1; V: TRBV11-1; size: .; J: TRBJ1-2
DNA: TGTGCCAGCAGTCGACCTGGGACAGGCGCATTGGATACGCAGTATTTT; CDR3: CASSRPGTGALDTQYF; D: TRBD1; V: TRBV6-2/TRBV6-3; size: .; J: TRBJ2-3
DNA: TGTGCCAGTAGTTCCGCGGGGTCTTTCTCTGGAAACACCATATATTTT; CDR3: CASSSAGSFSGNTIYF; D: .; V: TRBV19; size: .; J: TRBJ1-3
DNA: TGCGCCAGCAGCCTCGACGGATCCGGGTACGGCTACACCTTC; CDR3: CASSLDGSGYGYTF; D: .; V: TRBV4-1; size: .; J: TRBJ1-2
DNA: TGTGCCAGCAGTTACGATGGGCCGGGGAATTCACCCCTCCACTTT; CDR3: CASSYDGPGNSPLHF; D: .; V: TRBV6-2/TRBV6-3; size: .; J: TRBJ1-6
DNA: TGTGCCAGCAGTGAGGGACCTGGGGGGGAAAAACTGTTTTTT; CDR3: CASSEGPGGEKLFF; D: .; V: TRBV2; size: .; J: TRBJ1-4
DNA: TGTGCCAGCAGCCAAGATAAAGGGGGCGATACGCAGTATTTT; CDR3: CASSQDKGGDTQYF; D: TRBD1; V: TRBV3-1/TRBV3-2; size: .; J: TRBJ2-3
DNA: TGTGCCTGGAGTGTTATCCAGGGGGCCGGGGCCGGGGAGCTGTTTTTT; CDR3: CAWSVIQGAGAGELFF; D: TRBD1; V: TRBV30; size: .; J: TRBJ2-2
DNA: TGTGCCAGCAGCTCAGGACAGGGCCGGGACGAGCAGTACTTC; CDR3: CASSSGQGRDEQYF; D: TRBD1; V: TRBV5-4; size: .; J: TRBJ2-7
DNA: TGTGCCAGCAGGCAGCGGGGGTCCACAGATACGCAGTATTTT; CDR3: CASRQRGSTDTQYF; D: TRBD2; V: TRBV6-5; size: .; J: TRBJ2-3
DNA: TGTGCCAGCAGTCCCAACCAGGGGGTGAATCAGCCCCAGCATTTT; CDR3: CASSPNQGVNQPQHF; D: TRBD1; V: TRBV27; size: .; J: TRBJ1-5
DNA: TGTGCCAGCAGCTTAGTGTTGGAGACCCGACCCCGCGCAGATACGCAGTATTTT; CDR3: CASSLVLETRPRADTQYF; D: .; V: TRBV7-9; size: .; J: TRBJ2-3